The clone carrying this T cell receptor (beta chain) was recorded many times. The target antigen is unknown. Prior to thyroid surgery, none of the patients had received any treatment. This record belongs to a study of metastatic and nonmetastatic thyroid tumors. Study-level points and caveats: The study reportedly found significantly higher TCR beta diversity in malignant thyroid tumors than benign nodules, in blood and tumor.

The germline V and J ends were trimmed by 3 bases and 7 bases, with 18 bases remaining between them. The germline V gene encodes CDR1 SGHVS and CDR2 FQNEAQ. The CDR3 covers 15 residues. TCRdb called clones again from the PCR reads with MiXCR. The profile covers tens of thousands of clones, with roughly an eighth appearing a single time and approximately 8.8% taken by the ten largest. The sequence was collected from a female donor with papillary thyroid cancer or a benign thyroid nodule (not recorded which). Some clones in this sample may be carry-over from other donors' samples. The source material was tumor tissue. This rearrangement joins TRBV7-8 to TRBJ1-1; D is perhaps TRBD1 (6 bases). CDR3 region: CASSLQGSGDFEAFF. The CDR3 coding sequence is TGTGCCAGCAGCTTGCAGGGGTCGGGAGATTTTGAAGCTTTCTTT.